The TCR beta chain under discussion was sequenced for a study of read filtering for tumor transcriptome and immune sequencing. From about 400 ng of RNA, a library with molecular barcoded alpha/delta and beta/gamma adaptors was made. Via MiXCR, TCRdb re-called the reads, giving one row per CDR3 protein. The data hold 40,000 or so distinct CDR3 sequences, with 12% to 15% observed a single time. The CDR3 runs to 15 residues. Germline lookup yields CDR1 LGHNA and CDR2 YSLEER. Details on this clonotype: One junction end disagrees with the germline gene, perhaps due to a read error.

V usage is TRBV4-3 and J usage is TRBJ1-1; D not resolved. This receptor was taken from a donor aged 40 or older with multiple myeloma. Input material: a population of CD138-negative cells sorted from bone marrow. The CDR3 reads CASSQERSETYEQHF. The CDR3 coding sequence is TGCGCCAGCAGCCAAGAAAGGAGCGAAACTTACGAGCAGCACTTT.